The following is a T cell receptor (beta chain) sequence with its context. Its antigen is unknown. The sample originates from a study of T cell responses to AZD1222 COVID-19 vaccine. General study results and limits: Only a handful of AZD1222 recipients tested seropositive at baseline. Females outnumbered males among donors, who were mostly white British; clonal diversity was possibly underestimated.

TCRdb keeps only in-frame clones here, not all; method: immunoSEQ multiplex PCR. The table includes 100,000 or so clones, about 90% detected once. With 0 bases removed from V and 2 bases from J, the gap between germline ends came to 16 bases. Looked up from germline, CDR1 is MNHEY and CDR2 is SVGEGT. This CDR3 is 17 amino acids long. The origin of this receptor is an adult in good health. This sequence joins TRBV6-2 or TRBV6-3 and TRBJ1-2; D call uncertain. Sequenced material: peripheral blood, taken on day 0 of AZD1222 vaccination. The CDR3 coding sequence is TGTGCCAGCAGTTACTCAACTCGCTCGGCCGTCAACTATGGCTACACCTTC. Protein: CASSYSTRSAVNYGYTF.